A single sample gave rise to the 20 T cell receptor beta chains below, sequenced in a study of prognosis after radiotherapy for stage I lung cancer (dated by TCRdb to the early 2020s). TCRdb lists the instrument as Illumina HiSeq 3000. The TCR beta CDR3 region was amplified from genomic DNA by two rounds of multiplex PCR. The first PCR round used primers specific to each TRBV and TRBJ gene, with sequences filed in Chinese patent CN105087789A. TCRdb reprocessed the public reads (quality trimming at Q25 with fastp, clone calling with MiXCR) and kept in-frame beta chains. Merged by CDR3 protein, the rows form single entries marked with the most common genes and DNA. Counted in this sample were some 15,000 distinct CDR3 sequences; about a quarter of them appeared once. The top ten clonotypes cover 9.5% to 14% of the sample. The sequencing here drew on PBMCs, taken before or after stereotactic body radiation therapy (not recorded which). The receptors were sampled from a donor at least 50 years old with non-small cell lung cancer.

Concerning this clonotype itself: A junction boundary mismatches the germline segment, possibly from a read error. The rearrangement joins TRBV27 to TRBJ2-5; tentatively, D is TRBD1 or TRBD2 (5 bases each). CDR1 is MNHEY and CDR2 is SMNVEV in the germline V gene (reference sequence). The CDR3 covers 14 residues. This CDR3 reads CVSQRGMAQETQYF. The CDR3 DNA reads as TGTGTCAGCCAGAGGGGCATGGCGCAAGAGACCCAGTACTTC.

This clonotype appeared many times. The chain uses TRBV15 and TRBJ2-2, with D unresolved. The CDR3 has 14 residues. Per the germline V gene, CDR1 is LNHNV and CDR2 is YYDKDF (reference sequence). Between the trimmed V and J ends, which lost 1 base and 1 base, there was a span of 4 bases. The CDR3 loop is CATSRVLNTGELFF. The CDR3 nucleotides read TGTGCCACCAGCAGAGTGTTGAACACCGGGGAGCTGTTTTTT.

J is TRBJ2-2 and V is TRBV27; TRBD1 aligns across 8 bases. Germline lookup yields CDR1 MNHEY and CDR2 SMNVEV (reference sequence). Trimming cost V 6 bases and J 3 bases; bases outside gene matches: 12. The CDR3 runs to 17 residues. The CDR3 region is CASRRLKTGAYTGELFF. The CDR3 DNA follows: TGTGCCAGCAGGAGATTAAAGACAGGGGCGTACACCGGGGAGCTGTTTTTT.

The chain combines TRBV5-1 with TRBJ2-2, with D hard to call. The germline V gene encodes CDR1 SGHRS and CDR2 YFSETQ. The V and J ends lost 4 bases and 0 bases respectively, with 13 bases between them. There are 16 residues in the CDR3. The CDR3 sequence: CASSHLADPNTGELFF. CDR3 nucleotide sequence: TGCGCCAGCAGCCATCTTGCGGACCCGAACACCGGGGAGCTGTTTTTT.

This clonotype counts as medium-sized. The chain couples TRBV2 to TRBJ2-7; 8 nucleotides agree with TRBD1. This CDR3 has 15 residues. V was clipped by 4 bases and J by 0 bases; unmatched bases: 5. CDR1 is SNHLY and CDR2 is FYNNEI in the germline V gene. CDR3 amino acids: CASSVGQERSYEQYF. CDR3 sequence (DNA): TGTGCCAGCAGTGTGGGACAGGAGCGCTCCTACGAGCAGTACTTC.

This clonotype has a single count. This sequence is one base from a far larger clone and is likely a read error. V and J are TRBV6-2 or TRBV6-3 and TRBJ2-2, with 10 bases matching TRBD2. The length of the CDR3 is 16 residues. Germline V gene sequence: CDR1 MNHEY, CDR2 SVGEGT. The CDR3 DNA reads TGTGCCGGCAGTGACTCTACTAGCGGGGACACCGGGGAGCTGTTTTTT. Translation: CAGSDSTSGDTGELFF.

A remark on this clonotype: Since the CDR3 does not end with the conserved phenylalanine or tryptophan, this likely comes from a read error. The J gene is TRBJ2-1, the V gene TRBV5-1; D gene ambiguous. Per germline, CDR1 SGHRS and CDR2 YFSETQ. The CDR3 has 15 amino acids. V was cut by 0 bases and J by 6 bases, with 13 bases left in between. CDR3 residues: CASSLAPALFNEQFS. CDR3 coding DNA: TGCGCCAGCAGCTTGGCCCCGGCACTCTTCAATGAGCAGTTCTCC.

The table lists this clonotype with many counts. V usage is TRBV19 and J usage is TRBJ2-3, with D perhaps matching TRBD1 (6 bases). Germline V gives CDR1 LNHDA, CDR2 SQIVND (reference sequence). Trimming took off 8 bases at V and 7 bases at J, with 22 bases between the two ends. The CDR3 extends over 15 amino acids. This CDR3 is CASPSCADSLNTQYF. CDR3 in DNA: TGTGCCAGTCCCAGCTGTGCGGACAGTTTGAATACGCAGTATTTT.

This clonotype appeared many times. The chain couples TRBV12-5 to TRBJ2-3; TRBD1 might be the D (6 bases). The length of the CDR3 is 15 residues. Germline loops: CDR1 LGHNT, CDR2 FRNRAP. V was shortened by 6 bases and J by 4 bases, with 17 bases between the two germline ends. The CDR3 DNA reads as TGTGCTAGTGGGGTGACAGGAGCCTTCCCAGATACGCAGTATTTT. Its translation: CASGVTGAFPDTQYF.

As regards this clonotype: A much larger clone differs from this one at a single base, so this may be a read error. The rearrangement joins TRBV18 to TRBJ2-5; 10 bases line up with TRBD2. There are 15 residues in the CDR3. The germline V gene has CDR1 KGHSH and CDR2 LQKENI. The CDR3 bases are TGTGCCATCTCACCAGAGCGGGAGGGCCGGGAGACCCAGTACTTC. Its translation is CAISPEREGRETQYF.

This clonotype has a count of ten or more. This may be a read error, as it is one base from a much larger clone. The chain uses TRBV3-1 and TRBJ2-5, with D tentatively TRBD1 (9 bases). CDR1 and CDR2 from the germline V gene are LGHDT and YNNKEL (reference sequence). CDR3 length equals 15 residues. V was cut by 6 bases and J by 7 bases, with 21 bases left in between. The CDR3 is CASSITGGAGGTQYF. In nucleotides, the CDR3 is TGTGCCAGCAGTATCACAGGGGGCGCGGGGGGGACCCAGTACTTC.

As to this clonotype: Since a far larger clone is one base different, this is likely a read error. This chain connects TRBV6-2 or TRBV6-3 to TRBJ2-7; a weak D match, TRBD1 (6 bases). Germline values: CDR1 MNHEY, CDR2 SVGEGT. Trimming removed 6 bases from V and 3 bases from J, with 21 bases in between. This CDR3 spans 16 amino acids. DNA for the CDR3: TGTGCCAGCAGGAAATACACAGGGACCCGCGGCTACGAGCAGTACTTC. Residues: CASRKYTGTRGYEQYF.

As concerns this clonotype: This sequence is one base from a far larger clone and is likely a read error. This chain joins TRBV7-8 and TRBJ2-1; unclear D gene. Germline-derived CDR1 and CDR2 are SGHVS and FQNEAQ. The CDR3 is 14 residues long. Between the trimmed V and J ends, which lost 2 bases and 13 bases, there was a span of 18 bases. The CDR3 DNA is TGTGCCAGCAGCTTATATAACAGTAGAGAGACCCAGTTCTTC. Translating it yields CASSLYNSRETQFF.

Of note for this clonotype: A junction boundary mismatches the germline segment, possibly from a read error. The chain couples TRBV6-1 to TRBJ1-1; D may be TRBD1 (6 bases). The CDR3 totals 15 residues. Germline CDR1 and CDR2: MNHNS and SASEGT. CDR3 protein: CAITHRVGWNTESFF. The CDR3 DNA reads as TGTGCCATCACCCACAGGGTCGGTTGGAACACTGAATCTTTCTTT.

Points on this clonotype: This probably arose from a read error, given a far larger clone one base away. The CDR3 DNA reads as TGTGCCACCACCACCCTGGCTGAAGCTTTCTTT. Protein: CATTTLAEAFF. The chain employs TRBV6-2 or TRBV6-3 and TRBJ1-1, with D unclear. Trimming took 10 bases from V and 6 from J, leaving 12 bases between them. CDR1 is MNHEY, CDR2 SVGEGT, per germline. There are 11 residues in the CDR3.

In regard to this clonotype: A read error is likely here: a far larger clone is one base away. This chain joins TRBV5-1 and TRBJ2-5, with 9 bases lining up with TRBD2. The J call is doubtful: the DNA matches TRBJ2-1 better. Germline V gene lookup returns CDR1 SGHRS and CDR2 YFSETQ. CDR3 size: 15 residues. CDR3 in amino acids: CASSLVAGACNEQFF. For the CDR3, the DNA is TGCGCCAGCAGCTTGGTAGCGGGAGCTTGCAATGAGCAGTTCTTC.

This clonotype was recorded at least ten times. CDR3 DNA: TGTGCCATCAGTGAGTCTCCCGGGACAGGGTCCTACGAGCAGTACTTC. Protein: CAISESPGTGSYEQYF. The V gene is TRBV10-3, the J gene TRBJ2-7; the match to TRBD1 covers 9 bases. Trimming took 0 bases from V and 1 from J; bases not matched to a gene: 4. Germline V gives CDR1 ENHRY, CDR2 SYGVKD. This CDR3 is 16 amino acids long.

This clonotype is categorized as medium-sized (0.01 to 0.1%). The chain recombines TRBV30 with TRBJ2-2, with a tentative D call TRBD2 (6 bases). The CDR3 runs to 17 residues. The V end was cut by 5 bases, the J end by 2 bases, with 21 bases between. Looked up from germline, CDR1 is GTSNPN and CDR2 is SVGIG (reference sequence). The CDR3 sequence is CAWGGTGRPINTGELFF. CDR3 sequence (DNA): TGTGCCTGGGGGGGGACGGGAAGACCAATTAACACCGGGGAGCTGTTTTTT.

This clonotype is judged medium-sized. The V gene is TRBV20-1, the J gene TRBJ2-1; D remains unclear. Germline-derived CDR1 and CDR2 are DFQATT and SNEGSKA (reference sequence). CDR3 size: 12 residues. The germline V and J ends were trimmed by 5 bases and 8 bases, with 13 bases remaining between them. CDR3 DNA sequence: TGCAGTGCTCAAGAAAGTGGCGATGAGCAGTTCTTC. Its translation: CSAQESGDEQFF.

This clonotype was observed at least ten times. CDR3 DNA sequence: TGTGCCAGCTTTTACTTGGCCCTAAAACATTACAATGAGCAGTTCTTC. Translating it yields CASFYLALKHYNEQFF. This rearrangement joins TRBV5-5 to TRBJ2-1; D is ambiguous. This CDR3 region has 16 residues. V dropped 7 bases and J dropped 4 bases, with 21 bases sitting between them. The germline V gene has CDR1 SGHKS and CDR2 YYEKEE (reference sequence).